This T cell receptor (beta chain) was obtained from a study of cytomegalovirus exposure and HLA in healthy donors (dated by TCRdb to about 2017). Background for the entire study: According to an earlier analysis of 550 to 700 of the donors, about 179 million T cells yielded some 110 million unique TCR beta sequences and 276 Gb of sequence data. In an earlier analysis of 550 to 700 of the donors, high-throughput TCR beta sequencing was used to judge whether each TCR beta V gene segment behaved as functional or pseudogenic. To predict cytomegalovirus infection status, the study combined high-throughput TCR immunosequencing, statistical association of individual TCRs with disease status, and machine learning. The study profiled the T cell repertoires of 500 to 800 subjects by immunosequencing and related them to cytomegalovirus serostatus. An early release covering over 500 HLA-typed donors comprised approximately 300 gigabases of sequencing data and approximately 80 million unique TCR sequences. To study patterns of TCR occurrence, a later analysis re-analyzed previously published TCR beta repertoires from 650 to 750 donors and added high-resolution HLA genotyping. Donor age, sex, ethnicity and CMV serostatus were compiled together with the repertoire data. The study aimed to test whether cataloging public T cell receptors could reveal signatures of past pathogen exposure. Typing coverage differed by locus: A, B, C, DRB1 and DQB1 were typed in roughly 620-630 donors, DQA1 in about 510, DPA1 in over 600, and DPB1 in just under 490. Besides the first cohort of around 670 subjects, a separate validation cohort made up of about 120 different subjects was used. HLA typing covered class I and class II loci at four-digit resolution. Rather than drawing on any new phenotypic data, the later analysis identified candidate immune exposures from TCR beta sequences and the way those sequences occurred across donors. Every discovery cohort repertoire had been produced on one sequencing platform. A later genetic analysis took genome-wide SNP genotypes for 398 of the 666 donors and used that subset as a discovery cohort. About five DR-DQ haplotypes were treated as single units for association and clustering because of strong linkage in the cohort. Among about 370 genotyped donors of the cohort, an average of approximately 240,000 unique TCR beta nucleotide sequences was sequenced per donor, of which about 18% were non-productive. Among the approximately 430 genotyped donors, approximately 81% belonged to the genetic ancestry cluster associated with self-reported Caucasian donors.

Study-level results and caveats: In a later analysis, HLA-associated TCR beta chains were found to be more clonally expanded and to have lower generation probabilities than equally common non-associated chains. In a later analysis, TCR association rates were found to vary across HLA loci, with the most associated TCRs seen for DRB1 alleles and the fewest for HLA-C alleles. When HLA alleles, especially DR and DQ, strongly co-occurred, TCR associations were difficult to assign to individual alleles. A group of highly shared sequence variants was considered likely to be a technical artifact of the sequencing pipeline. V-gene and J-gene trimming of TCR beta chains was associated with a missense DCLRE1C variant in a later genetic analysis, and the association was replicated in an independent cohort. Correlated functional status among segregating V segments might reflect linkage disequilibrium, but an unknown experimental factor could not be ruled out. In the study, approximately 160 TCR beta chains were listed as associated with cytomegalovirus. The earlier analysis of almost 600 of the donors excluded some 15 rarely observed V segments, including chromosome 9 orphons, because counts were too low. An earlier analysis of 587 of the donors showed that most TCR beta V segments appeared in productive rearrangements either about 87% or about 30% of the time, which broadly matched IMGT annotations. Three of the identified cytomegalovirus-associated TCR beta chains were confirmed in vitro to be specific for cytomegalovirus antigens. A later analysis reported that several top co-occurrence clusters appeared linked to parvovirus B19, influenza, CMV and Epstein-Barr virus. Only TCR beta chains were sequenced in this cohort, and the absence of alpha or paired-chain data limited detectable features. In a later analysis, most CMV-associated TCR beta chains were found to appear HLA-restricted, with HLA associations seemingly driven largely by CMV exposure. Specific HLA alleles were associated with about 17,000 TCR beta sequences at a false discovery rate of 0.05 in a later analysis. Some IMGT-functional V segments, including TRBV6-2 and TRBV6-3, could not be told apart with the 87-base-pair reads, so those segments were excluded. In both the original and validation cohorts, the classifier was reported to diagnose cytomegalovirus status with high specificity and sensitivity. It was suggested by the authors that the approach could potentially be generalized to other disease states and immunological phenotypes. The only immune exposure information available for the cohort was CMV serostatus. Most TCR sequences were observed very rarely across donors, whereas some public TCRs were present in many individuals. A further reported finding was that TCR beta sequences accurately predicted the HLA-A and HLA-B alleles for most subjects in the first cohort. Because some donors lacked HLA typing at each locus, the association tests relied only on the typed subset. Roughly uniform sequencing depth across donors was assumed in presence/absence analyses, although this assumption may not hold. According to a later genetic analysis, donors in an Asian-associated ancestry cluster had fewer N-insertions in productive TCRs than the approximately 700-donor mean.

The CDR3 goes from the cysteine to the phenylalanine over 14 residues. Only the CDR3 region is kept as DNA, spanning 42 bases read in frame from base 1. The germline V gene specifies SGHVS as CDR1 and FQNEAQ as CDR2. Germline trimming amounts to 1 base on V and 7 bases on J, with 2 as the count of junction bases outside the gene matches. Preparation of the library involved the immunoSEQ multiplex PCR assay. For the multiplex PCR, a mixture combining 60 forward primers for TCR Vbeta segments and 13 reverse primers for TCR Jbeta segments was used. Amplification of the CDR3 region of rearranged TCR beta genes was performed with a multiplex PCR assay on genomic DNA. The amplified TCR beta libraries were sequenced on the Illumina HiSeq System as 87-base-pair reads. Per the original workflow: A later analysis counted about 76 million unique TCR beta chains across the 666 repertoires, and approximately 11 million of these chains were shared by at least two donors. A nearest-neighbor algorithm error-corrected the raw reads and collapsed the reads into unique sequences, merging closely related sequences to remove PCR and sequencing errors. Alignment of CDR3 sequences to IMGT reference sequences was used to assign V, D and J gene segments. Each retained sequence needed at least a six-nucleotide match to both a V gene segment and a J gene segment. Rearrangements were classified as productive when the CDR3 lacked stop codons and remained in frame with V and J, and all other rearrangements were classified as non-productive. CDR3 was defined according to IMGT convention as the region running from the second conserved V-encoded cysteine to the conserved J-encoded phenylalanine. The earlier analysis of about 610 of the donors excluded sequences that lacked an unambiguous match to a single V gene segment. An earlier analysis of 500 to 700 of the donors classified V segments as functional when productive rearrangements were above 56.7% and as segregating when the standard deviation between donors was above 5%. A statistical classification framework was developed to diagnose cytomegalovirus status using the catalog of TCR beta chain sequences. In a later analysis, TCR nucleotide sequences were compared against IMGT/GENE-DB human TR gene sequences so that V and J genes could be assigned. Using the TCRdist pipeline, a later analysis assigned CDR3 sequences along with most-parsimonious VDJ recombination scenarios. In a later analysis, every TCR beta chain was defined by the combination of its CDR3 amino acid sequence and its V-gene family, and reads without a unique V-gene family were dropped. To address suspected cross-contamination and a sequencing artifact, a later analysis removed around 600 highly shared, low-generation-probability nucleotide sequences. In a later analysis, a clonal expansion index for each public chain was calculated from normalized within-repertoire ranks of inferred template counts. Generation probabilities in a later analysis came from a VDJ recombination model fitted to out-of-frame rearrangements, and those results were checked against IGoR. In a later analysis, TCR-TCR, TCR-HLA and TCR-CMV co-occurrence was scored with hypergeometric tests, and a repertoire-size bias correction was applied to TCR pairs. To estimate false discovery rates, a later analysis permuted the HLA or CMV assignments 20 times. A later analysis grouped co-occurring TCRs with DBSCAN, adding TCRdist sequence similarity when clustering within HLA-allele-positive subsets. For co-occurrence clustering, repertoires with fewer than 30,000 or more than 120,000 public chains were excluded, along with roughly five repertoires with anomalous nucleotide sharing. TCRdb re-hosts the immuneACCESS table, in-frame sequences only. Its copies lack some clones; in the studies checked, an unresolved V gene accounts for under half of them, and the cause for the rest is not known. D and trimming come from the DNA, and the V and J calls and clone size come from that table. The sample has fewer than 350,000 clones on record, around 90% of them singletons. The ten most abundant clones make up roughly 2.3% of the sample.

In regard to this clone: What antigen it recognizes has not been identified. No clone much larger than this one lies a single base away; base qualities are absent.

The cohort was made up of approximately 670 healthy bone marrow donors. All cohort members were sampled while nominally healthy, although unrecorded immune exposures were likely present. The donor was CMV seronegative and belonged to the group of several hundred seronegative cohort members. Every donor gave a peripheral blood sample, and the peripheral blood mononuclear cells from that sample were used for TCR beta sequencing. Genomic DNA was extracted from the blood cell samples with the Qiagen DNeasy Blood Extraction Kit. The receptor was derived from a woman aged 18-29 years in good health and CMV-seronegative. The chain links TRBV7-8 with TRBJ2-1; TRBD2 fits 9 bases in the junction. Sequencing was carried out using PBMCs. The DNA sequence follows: TGTGCCAGCAGCTTAGTAGCGGGGGTGAATGAGCAGTTCTTC. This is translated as CASSLVAGVNEQFF.